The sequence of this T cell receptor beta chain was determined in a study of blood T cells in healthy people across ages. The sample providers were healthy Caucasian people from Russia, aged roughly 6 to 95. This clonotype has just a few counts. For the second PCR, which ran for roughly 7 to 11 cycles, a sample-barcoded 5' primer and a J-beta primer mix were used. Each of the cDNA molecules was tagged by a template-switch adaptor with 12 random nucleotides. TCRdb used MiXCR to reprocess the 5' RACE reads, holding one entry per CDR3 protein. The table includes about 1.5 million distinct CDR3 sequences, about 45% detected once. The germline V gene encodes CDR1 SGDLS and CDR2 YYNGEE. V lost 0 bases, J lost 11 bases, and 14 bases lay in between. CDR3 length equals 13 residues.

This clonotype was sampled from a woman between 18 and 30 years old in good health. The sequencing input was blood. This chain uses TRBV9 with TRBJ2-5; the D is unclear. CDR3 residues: CASSVVANNEQYF. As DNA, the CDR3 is TGTGCCAGCAGCGTAGTTGCGAACAATGAGCAGTACTTC.